This entry concerns a single T cell receptor (beta chain). What it binds is not known. Trimming at V came to 3 bases and at J to 0 bases, leaving 19 bases not matched to a gene. Looked up from germline, CDR1 is SGHDN and CDR2 is FVKESK. The CDR3 length is 21 residues. These data are taken from a study of regulatory and conventional T cells in RAG deficiency. Genomic DNA came from blood conventional CD4+ T cells gated CD25-low CD127-high. Study-wide points: In Omenn syndrome, sorted "Tregs" may be peripherally activated cells. Patient subsets had shorter CDR3s; Omenn Treg-Tconv overlap exceeded 75%.

This table comes from immunoSEQ multiplex PCR, and its TCRdb copy is limited to in-frame clones, with some not included. Among around 20,000 clones listed, 95% to 97% were seen once. The data were also submitted as part of a second study, on regulatory T cells. That paper adds: The PCR used 52 TRBV and 13 TRBJ primers. Patient repertoires had restricted TRB V-J pairs and skewed V and J usage, most in Tregs.

The TCR sequence derives from a human donor in good health. Sequenced: CD25- CD4+ T cells sorted from blood. The V call is TRBV14, the J call TRBJ1-2, with TRBD1 matching over 10 bases. The CDR3 is CASSQLNDRGRIPRANYGYTF. The CDR3 DNA reads TGTGCCAGCAGCCAGTTAAACGACAGGGGGCGAATCCCTAGGGCTAACTATGGCTACACCTTC.